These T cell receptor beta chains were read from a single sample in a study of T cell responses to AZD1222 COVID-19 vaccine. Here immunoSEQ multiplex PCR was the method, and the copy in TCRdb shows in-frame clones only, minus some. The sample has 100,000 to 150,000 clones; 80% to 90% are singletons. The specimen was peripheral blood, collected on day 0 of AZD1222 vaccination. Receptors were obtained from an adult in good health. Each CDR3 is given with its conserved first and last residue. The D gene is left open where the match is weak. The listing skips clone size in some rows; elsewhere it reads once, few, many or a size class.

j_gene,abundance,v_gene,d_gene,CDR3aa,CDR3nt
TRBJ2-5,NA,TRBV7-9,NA,CASSDRQHQYF,TGTGCCAGCAGCGATAGGCAGCACCAGTACTTC
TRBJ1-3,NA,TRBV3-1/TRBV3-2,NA,CASSPGGFGNTIYF,TGTGCCAGCAGCCCTGGGGGATTTGGAAACACCATATATTTT
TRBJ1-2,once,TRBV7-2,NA,CASSLVGGGRKLGYTF,TGTGCCAGCAGCTTAGTGGGGGGAGGGAGGAAATTGGGCTACACCTTC
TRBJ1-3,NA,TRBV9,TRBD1,CASSLRDRTGNTIYF,TGTGCCAGCAGCCTCCGGGACAGAACTGGAAACACCATATATTTT
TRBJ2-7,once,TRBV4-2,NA,CASSQPGGSYEQYF,TGTGCCAGCAGCCAGCCCGGGGGTTCCTACGAGCAGTACTTC
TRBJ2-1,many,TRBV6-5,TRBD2,CASRTLAGGVDEQFF,TGTGCCAGCAGGACCCTAGCGGGGGGTGTCGATGAGCAGTTCTTC
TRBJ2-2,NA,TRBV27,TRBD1,CASSSTGGGGELFF,TGTGCCAGCAGTTCGACAGGGGGCGGCGGGGAGCTGTTTTTT
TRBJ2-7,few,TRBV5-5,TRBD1,CASSLRDRGTYEQYF,TGTGCCAGCAGCTTACGGGACAGGGGCACCTACGAGCAGTACTTC
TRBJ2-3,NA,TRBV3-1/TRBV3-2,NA,CASRSTRDTQYF,TGTGCCAGCAGGTCTACTAGGGATACGCAGTATTTT
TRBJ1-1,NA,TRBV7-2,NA,CASSLWGNTEAFF,TGTGCCAGCAGCTTATGGGGAAACACTGAAGCTTTCTTT
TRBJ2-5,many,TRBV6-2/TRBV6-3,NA,CASSLRAVETQYF,TGTGCCAGCAGTCTCAGGGCGGTGGAGACCCAGTACTTC
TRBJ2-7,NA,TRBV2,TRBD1,CASSTDRVAYEQYF,TGTGCCAGCAGTACGGACAGGGTGGCCTACGAGCAGTACTTC
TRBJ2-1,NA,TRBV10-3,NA,CAISAANPSYNEQFF,TGTGCCATCAGTGCGGCGAACCCATCCTACAATGAGCAGTTCTTC
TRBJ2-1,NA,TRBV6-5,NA,CASSYHGKDNEQFF,TGTGCCAGCAGTTACCACGGGAAGGACAATGAGCAGTTCTTC
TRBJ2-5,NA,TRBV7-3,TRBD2,CASSYQGGQETQYF,TGTGCCAGCAGCTACCAGGGAGGGCAAGAGACCCAGTACTTC
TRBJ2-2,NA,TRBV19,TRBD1,CATSDRVWNTGELFF,TGTGCCACCTCCGACAGGGTTTGGAACACCGGGGAGCTGTTTTTT
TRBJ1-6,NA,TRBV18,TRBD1,CASSRDLQGATSNSPLHF,TGTGCCAGCTCTCGAGACCTTCAGGGGGCCACATCTAATTCACCCCTCCACTTT
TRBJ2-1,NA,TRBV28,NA,CASSSPTPVKVNEQFF,TGTGCCAGCAGTTCCCCAACCCCCGTGAAGGTCAATGAGCAGTTCTTC
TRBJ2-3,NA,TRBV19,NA,CASSTASDGTDTQYF,TGTGCCAGTAGTACCGCGTCGGATGGGACAGATACGCAGTATTTT
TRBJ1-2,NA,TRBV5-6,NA,CASSGVGYGYTF,TGTGCCAGCAGCGGGGTGGGCTATGGCTACACCTTC
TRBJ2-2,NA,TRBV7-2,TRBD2,CASSPHGARGGHLAGELFF,TGTGCCAGCAGCCCGCACGGCGCGCGGGGGGGCCATTTGGCCGGGGAGCTGTTTTTT
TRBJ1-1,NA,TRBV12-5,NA,CASGPGRPNTEAFF,TGTGCTAGTGGACCCGGCAGGCCGAACACTGAAGCTTTCTTT
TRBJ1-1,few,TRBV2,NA,CARGANTRGEAFF,TGTGCCAGGGGAGCAAACACGCGGGGTGAAGCTTTCTTT